Following are 5 T cell receptor beta chains from one sample sequenced in a study of cytomegalovirus exposure and HLA in healthy donors. Generated by immunoSEQ multiplex PCR, the TCRdb table keeps only in-frame clones and is missing some. The table shows approximately 150,000 clones, with 85% to 90% occurring only once. Sequenced input: PBMCs. Every receptor here comes from a woman in her 30s in good health and CMV-seronegative.

This clone has only one observation. The chain employs TRBV5-1 and TRBJ2-1; D is uncertain. Trimming pared 0 bases from V and 3 bases from J, leaving 7 bases between. CDR1 is SGHRS and CDR2 is YFSETQ in the germline V gene. The CDR3 covers 14 residues. This CDR3 is CASSLARNYNEQFF. CDR3 coding DNA: TGCGCCAGCAGCTTGGCGAGAAACTACAATGAGCAGTTCTTC.

CDR3 sequence reads: CASKTTGGSEAFF. The CDR3 nucleotides read TGTGCCAGCAAAACGACAGGAGGATCTGAAGCTTTCTTT. J is TRBJ1-1 and V is TRBV11-2, with D possibly being TRBD1 (6 bases). V lost 7 bases to trimming and J lost 6 bases, with 15 bases between them. The CDR3 contains 13 residues. Germline CDR1 and CDR2: SGHAT and FQNNGV.

The V call is TRBV25-1, the J call TRBJ2-1, with TRBD1 matching 7 bases. The germline V gene encodes CDR1 MGHDK and CDR2 SYGVNS. The CDR3 contains 15 residues. J lost 4 bases, V lost 5 bases, and 8 bases had no gene match. The CDR3 here is CASSQTGQLYNEQFF. For the CDR3, the DNA is TGTGCCAGCAGTCAAACGGGACAGCTATACAATGAGCAGTTCTTC.

CDR3 amino acids: CASSVLGRGGANEQYF. Here the CDR3 DNA reads TGTGCCAGCAGCGTATTGGGCCGCGGGGGGGCCAACGAGCAGTACTTC. The chain recombines TRBV9 with TRBJ2-7; 9 bases agree with TRBD2. CDR1 is SGDLS and CDR2 is YYNGEE in the germline V gene. This CDR3 comprises 16 residues. V trimming: 1 base; J trimming: 5 bases; junction bases outside the gene matches: 10. Based on the CDR3 plus reference TRBV9 and TRBJ2-7, the full variable domain is DSGVTQTPKHLITATGQRVTLRCSPRSGDLSVYWYQQSLDQGLQFLIQYYNGEERAKGNILERFSAQQFPDLHSELNLSSLELGDSALYFCASSVLGRGGANEQYFGPGTRLTVT.

A few counts support this clone. The V and J genes are TRBV7-9 and TRBJ1-5; weak D call: TRBD1 (5 bases). The CDR3 length is 15 residues. V was clipped by 1 base and J by 7 bases, with 14 bases between them. Germline values: CDR1 SEHNR, CDR2 FQNEAQ (reference sequence). The CDR3 spells CASSLGGRAGQPQHF. CDR3 DNA sequence: TGTGCCAGCAGCTTAGGTGGCAGGGCTGGCCAGCCCCAGCATTTT.